The rows below give T cell receptor beta chains drawn from one sample of a study of blood T cells in healthy people across ages. Each CDR3 protein gets one entry after TCRdb re-called the 5' RACE reads with MiXCR. This sample has hundreds of thousands of distinct CDR3 sequences, with less than 35% found just once. Sequencing was done on a sample of blood. These TCRs come from a woman of 80 years or more in good health. Both conserved end residues are part of each CDR3. A D gene is named only where the DNA matches it firmly. Not all rows give a size; the values are once, few, many and, for expanded clones, a class.

cdr3_nt: TGCAGTGTAAGAACTGGGATAGCCAAAAACATTCAGTACTTC
cdr3_aa: CSVRTGIAKNIQYF
clone_size: -
d_call: -
j_call: TRBJ2-4
v_call: TRBV20-1

cdr3_nt: TGTGCCACCAGCGAGGGACAGGGGGCCGGGGAGCTGTTTTTT
cdr3_aa: CATSEGQGAGELFF
clone_size: few
d_call: TRBD1
j_call: TRBJ2-2
v_call: TRBV24-1

cdr3_nt: TGTGCCAGCAGCACGACAAAGAACACTGAAGCTTTCTTT
cdr3_aa: CASSTTKNTEAFF
clone_size: few
d_call: -
j_call: TRBJ1-1
v_call: TRBV12-3/TRBV12-4

cdr3_nt: TGTGCCAGCAGCTTGGACACCTCTGGGGCCAACGTCCTGACTTTC
cdr3_aa: CASSLDTSGANVLTF
clone_size: many
d_call: -
j_call: TRBJ2-6
v_call: TRBV5-6

cdr3_nt: TGTGCTAGTGGTTTCGGCTCTAACTATGGCTACACCTTC
cdr3_aa: CASGFGSNYGYTF
clone_size: many
d_call: -
j_call: TRBJ1-2
v_call: TRBV12-5

cdr3_nt: TGTGCCAGCGGCAACAGGGCAAAGGAAAAACTGTTTTTT
cdr3_aa: CASGNRAKEKLFF
clone_size: -
d_call: -
j_call: TRBJ1-4
v_call: TRBV7-2

cdr3_nt: TGTGCCACCAACTCAGGGGGGTCCGGTACTCACGAGCAGTACTTC
cdr3_aa: CATNSGGSGTHEQYF
clone_size: -
d_call: -
j_call: TRBJ2-7
v_call: TRBV15

cdr3_nt: TGTGCCAGCAGCTTGGGTTTTTTTGTAGGACAGGGGTTCGTCCCCCTCCACTTT
cdr3_aa: CASSLGFFVGQGFVPLHF
clone_size: few
d_call: TRBD1
j_call: TRBJ1-6
v_call: TRBV7-4

cdr3_nt: TGTGCCAGCAGTTCGGTCCCATTCTCTGGAAACACCATATATTTT
cdr3_aa: CASSSVPFSGNTIYF
clone_size: once
d_call: -
j_call: TRBJ1-3
v_call: TRBV28

cdr3_nt: TGTGCCAGCAGCTTACGGACAGGGGGCCAGCCAAACTATGGCTACACCTTC
cdr3_aa: CASSLRTGGQPNYGYTF
clone_size: many
d_call: TRBD1
j_call: TRBJ1-2
v_call: TRBV7-8

cdr3_nt: TGTGCCACCTACGATGGACAGGCGAATCAGCCCCAGCATTTT
cdr3_aa: CATYDGQANQPQHF
clone_size: few
d_call: TRBD1
j_call: TRBJ1-5
v_call: TRBV28

cdr3_nt: TGTGCCAGCAGTACCCCCGGGACAGGAAATATGGATGACAATCAGCCCCAGCATTTT
cdr3_aa: CASSTPGTGNMDDNQPQHF
clone_size: -
d_call: TRBD1
j_call: TRBJ1-5
v_call: TRBV6-6

cdr3_nt: TGTGCCAGCAGTGACCTCCTGACAGGGAAGGGGACTGAAGCTTTCTTT
cdr3_aa: CASSDLLTGKGTEAFF
clone_size: -
d_call: TRBD1
j_call: TRBJ1-1
v_call: TRBV25-1

cdr3_nt: TGCAGTGCTAGAGGATCAGGGTTGTACGAGCAGTACTTC
cdr3_aa: CSARGSGLYEQYF
clone_size: many
d_call: -
j_call: TRBJ2-7
v_call: TRBV20-1

cdr3_nt: TGTGCCACCAGTCTTCGGGGAGAGCAGTTCTTC
cdr3_aa: CATSLRGEQFF
clone_size: many
d_call: -
j_call: TRBJ2-1
v_call: TRBV24-1

cdr3_nt: TGCACCAGCAGCTTCTCTAGCGGGGAATACAATGTGCAGTTCTTC
cdr3_aa: CTSSFSSGEYNVQFF
clone_size: -
d_call: TRBD2
j_call: TRBJ2-1
v_call: TRBV5-1